This T cell receptor beta chain was retrieved from a study of blood T cell repertoires in COVID-19. Study as a whole: COVID-19 samples collected from the United States, Italy and Spain covered acute and convalescent phases. Sources were T cells, B-cell-depleted T cells, or PBMCs; the material itself was cDNA or gDNA.

The table came from immunoSEQ multiplex PCR; TCRdb's copy has only in-frame clones and leaves some out. The sample lists hundreds of thousands of clones, about nine tenths occurring once. The germline CDR1 and CDR2 sequences are SGHRS and YFSETQ. CDR3 length equals 15 residues. V gave up 3 bases and J gave up 5 bases; unmatched junction bases: 4. V is TRBV5-1 and J is TRBJ2-5; TRBD2 matches 13 bases. The sample consisted of peripheral blood. The origin of this receptor is a young woman with active or convalescent COVID-19. CDR3 coding DNA: TGCGCCAGCAGCTGGACTAGCGGGGGTCGGGAGACCCAGTACTTC. Translating it yields CASSWTSGGRETQYF.